Sequencing of this TCR beta chain was carried out in a study of blood T cell repertoires in COVID-19. Whole-study context: In each case, the material was cDNA or gDNA derived from T cells, B-cell-depleted T cells, or PBMCs.

This clone occurred once. CDR1 is SGHDN and CDR2 is FVKESK in the germline V gene. The V and J ends lost 4 bases and 2 bases, in that order; junction bases with no gene match: 11. This CDR3 has 18 amino acids. In the authors' methods: The assay estimated nucleated cells by amplifying reference gene primers. Using immunoSEQ multiplex PCR, the repertoire was profiled, and TCRdb retains in-frame clones only, with some absent. V and J calls and clone size are given by that table; D and trimming were obtained from the DNA. In the table there are about 140,000 clones, around four fifths of which are singletons.

The sequenced material came from peripheral blood. This TCR was recovered from a woman older than 75 with acute or convalescent COVID-19. The chain is built from TRBV14 and TRBJ2-3, with 11 bases matching TRBD2. The CDR3 coding sequence is TGTGCCAGCAGCCCTATAGCGGGGGGGCCGTGGGACACAGATACGCAGTATTTT. Its translation is CASSPIAGGPWDTDTQYF.